This T cell receptor (beta chain) stems from a study of blood T cell repertoires in COVID-19. In terms of age and location, participants ranged from roughly 18 to 90 years and lived in fewer than 30 US areas. V was trimmed by 3 bases and J by 3 bases, leaving 3 bases between them. The CDR3 contains 12 residues. The germline CDR1 and CDR2 sequences are LGHDT and YNNKEL (reference sequence). Clones were read by immunoSEQ multiplex PCR, and TCRdb kept only the in-frame ones, dropping some. The data show around 360,000 clones, about 89% seen once. The chain recombines TRBV3-1 (or the pseudogene TRBV3-2) with TRBJ2-1; D call uncertain. The TCR comes from a man aged 35 to 55 in a cohort exposed to, infected with or recovered from COVID-19 (not recorded which). The sample taken for sequencing was PBMCs or T cells enriched from blood (not recorded which). For the CDR3, the DNA is TGTGCCAGCAGCCATAACTACAATGAGCAGTTCTTC. Its protein is CASSHNYNEQFF.